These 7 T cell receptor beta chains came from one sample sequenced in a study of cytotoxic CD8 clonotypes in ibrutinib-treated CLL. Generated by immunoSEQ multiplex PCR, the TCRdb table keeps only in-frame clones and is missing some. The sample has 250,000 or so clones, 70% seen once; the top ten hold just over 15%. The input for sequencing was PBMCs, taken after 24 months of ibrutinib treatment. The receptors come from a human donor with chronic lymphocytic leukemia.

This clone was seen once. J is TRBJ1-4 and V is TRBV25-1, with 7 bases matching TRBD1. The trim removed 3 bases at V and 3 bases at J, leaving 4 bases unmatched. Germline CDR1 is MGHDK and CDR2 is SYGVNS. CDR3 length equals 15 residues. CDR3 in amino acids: CASSDRGQSNEKLFF. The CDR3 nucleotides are TGTGCCAGCAGTGACAGGGGACAGTCTAATGAAAAACTGTTTTTT.

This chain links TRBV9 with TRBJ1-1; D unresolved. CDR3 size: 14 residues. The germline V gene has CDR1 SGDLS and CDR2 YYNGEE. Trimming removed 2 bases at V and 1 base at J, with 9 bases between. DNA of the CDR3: TGTGCCAGCAGCGTTTTGGATGGGAACACTGAAGCTTTCTTT. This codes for CASSVLDGNTEAFF. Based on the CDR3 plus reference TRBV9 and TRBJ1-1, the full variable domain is DSGVTQTPKHLITATGQRVTLRCSPRSGDLSVYWYQQSLDQGLQFLIQYYNGEERAKGNILERFSAQQFPDLHSELNLSSLELGDSALYFCASSVLDGNTEAFFGQGTRLTVV.

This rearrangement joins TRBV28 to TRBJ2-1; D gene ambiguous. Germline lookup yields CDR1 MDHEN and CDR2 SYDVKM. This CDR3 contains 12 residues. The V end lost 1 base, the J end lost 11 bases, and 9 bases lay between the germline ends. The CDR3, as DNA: TGTGCCAGCAGTTTATTGTCTCAGAAGCAGTTCTTC. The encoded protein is CASSLLSQKQFF.

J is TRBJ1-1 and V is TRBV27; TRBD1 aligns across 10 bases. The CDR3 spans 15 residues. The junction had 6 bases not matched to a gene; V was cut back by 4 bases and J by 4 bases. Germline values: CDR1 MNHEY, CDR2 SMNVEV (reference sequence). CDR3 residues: CASSSYDRGLTEAFF. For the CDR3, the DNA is TGTGCCAGCAGTTCGTACGACAGGGGGCTCACTGAAGCTTTCTTT.

CDR3 DNA: TGTGCCAGTAGGCCGTTATTAGCCAAAAACATTCAGTACTTC. Translating gives CASRPLLAKNIQYF. The rearrangement joins TRBV19 to TRBJ2-4; no clear D gene. V lost 6 bases, J lost 0 bases, and 9 bases lay in between. Per germline, CDR1 LNHDA and CDR2 SQIVND (reference sequence). This CDR3 spans 14 amino acids.

Here the CDR3 reads CAWIKKQSRGLSNQPQHF. The DNA for the CDR3 is TGTGCCTGGATAAAAAAGCAGTCGCGGGGACTGAGCAATCAGCCCCAGCATTTT. The chain combines TRBV30 with TRBJ1-5; maybe TRBD1 (5 bases). V was trimmed by 4 bases and J by 1 base, leaving 23 bases between them. CDR1 is GTSNPN, CDR2 SVGIG, per germline (reference sequence). This CDR3 region has 18 residues.

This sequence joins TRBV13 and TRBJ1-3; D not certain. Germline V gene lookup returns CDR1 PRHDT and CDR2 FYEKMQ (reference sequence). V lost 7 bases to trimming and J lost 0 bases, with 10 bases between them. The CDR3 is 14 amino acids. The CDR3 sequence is CASNPMGSGNTIYF. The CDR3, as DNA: TGTGCCAGCAACCCAATGGGCTCTGGAAACACCATATATTTT.